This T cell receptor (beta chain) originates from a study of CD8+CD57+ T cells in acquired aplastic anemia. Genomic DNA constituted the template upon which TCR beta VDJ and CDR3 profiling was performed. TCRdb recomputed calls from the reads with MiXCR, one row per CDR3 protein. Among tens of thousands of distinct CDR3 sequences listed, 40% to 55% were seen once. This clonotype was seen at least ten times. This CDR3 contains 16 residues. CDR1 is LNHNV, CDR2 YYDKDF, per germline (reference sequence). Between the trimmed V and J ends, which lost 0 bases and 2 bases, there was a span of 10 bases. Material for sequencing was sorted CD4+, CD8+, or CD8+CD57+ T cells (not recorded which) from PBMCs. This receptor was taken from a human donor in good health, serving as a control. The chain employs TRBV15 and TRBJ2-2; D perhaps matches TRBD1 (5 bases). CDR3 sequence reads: CATSREAGFNTGELFF. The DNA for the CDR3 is TGTGCCACCAGCAGAGAGGCAGGGTTTAACACCGGGGAGCTGTTTTTT.